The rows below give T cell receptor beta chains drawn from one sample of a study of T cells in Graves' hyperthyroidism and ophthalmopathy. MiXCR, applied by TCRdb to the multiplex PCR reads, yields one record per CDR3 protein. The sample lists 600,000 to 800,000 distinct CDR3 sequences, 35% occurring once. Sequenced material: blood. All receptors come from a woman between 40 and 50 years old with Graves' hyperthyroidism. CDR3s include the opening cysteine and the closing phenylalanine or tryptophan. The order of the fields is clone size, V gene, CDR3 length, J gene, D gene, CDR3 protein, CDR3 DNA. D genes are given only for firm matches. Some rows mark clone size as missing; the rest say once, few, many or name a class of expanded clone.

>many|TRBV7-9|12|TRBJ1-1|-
CASSLATDRAFF
TGTGCCAGCAGCTTAGCGACGGATAGAGCTTTCTTT
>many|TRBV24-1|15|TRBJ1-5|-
CATSGGKYSNQPQHF
TGTGCCACCAGTGGGGGAAAGTATAGCAATCAGCCCCAGCATTTT
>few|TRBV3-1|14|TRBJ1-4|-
CASSQGVQPGEWFF
TGTGCCAGCAGCCAAGGAGTCCAGCCGGGAGAATGGTTTTTT
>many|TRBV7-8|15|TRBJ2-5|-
CASSLAWASEETQYF
TGTGCCAGCAGCTTAGCGTGGGCCAGCGAAGAGACCCAGTACTTC
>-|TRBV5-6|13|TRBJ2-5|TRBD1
CASRAQGAETQYF
TGTGCCAGCAGAGCACAGGGGGCAGAGACCCAGTACTTC
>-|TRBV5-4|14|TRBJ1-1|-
CASSQEPKSTEAFF
TGCGCCAGCAGCCAAGAACCTAAGAGCACTGAAGCTTTCTTT
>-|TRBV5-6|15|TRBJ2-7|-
CASSGKWGLIYEQYF
TGTGCCAGCAGCGGCAAGTGGGGGCTAATCTACGAGCAGTACTTC
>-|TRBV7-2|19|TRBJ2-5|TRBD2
CASSFSPPGLAGVVETQYF
TGTGCCAGCAGCTTTTCACCACCGGGACTAGCGGGAGTTGTAGAGACCCAGTACTTC
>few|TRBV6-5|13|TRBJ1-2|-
CASKQRQDYGYTF
TGTGCCAGCAAACAAAGACAGGACTATGGCTACACCTTC
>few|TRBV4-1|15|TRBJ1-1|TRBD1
CASSTDRGGGTEAFF
TGCGCCAGCAGCACGGACAGGGGAGGAGGCACTGAAGCTTTCTTT
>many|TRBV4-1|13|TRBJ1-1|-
CASSQVYRTEAFF
TGCGCCAGCAGCCAAGTATACCGCACTGAAGCTTTCTTT
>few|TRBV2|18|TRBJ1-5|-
CASSPAKEGGYSNQPQHF
TGTGCCAGCTCACCCGCGAAGGAGGGGGGTTATAGCAATCAGCCCCAGCATTTT
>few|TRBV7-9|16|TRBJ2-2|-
CASSPNSGFNTGELFF
TGTGCCAGCAGCCCAAATTCAGGGTTTAACACCGGGGAGCTGTTTTTT
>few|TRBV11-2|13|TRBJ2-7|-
CASSLELGFEQYF
TGTGCCAGCAGCTTAGAGCTGGGCTTCGAGCAGTACTTC
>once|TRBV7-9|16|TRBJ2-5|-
CASSGPGGGQRETQYF
TGTGCCAGCAGCGGGCCAGGGGGAGGCCAAAGAGAGACCCAGTACTTC
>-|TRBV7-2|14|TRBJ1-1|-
CASSRSVMNTEAFF
TGTGCCAGCAGCCGCTCCGTAATGAACACTGAAGCTTTCTTT
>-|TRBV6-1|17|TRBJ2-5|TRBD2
CASSDPGLAGGPETQYF
TGTGCCAGCAGTGACCCGGGACTAGCGGGAGGGCCGGAGACCCAGTACTTC
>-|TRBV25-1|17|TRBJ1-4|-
CASSRSQALATNEKLFF
TGTGCCAGCTCACGCTCCCAGGCCCTTGCAACTAATGAAAAACTGTTTTTT
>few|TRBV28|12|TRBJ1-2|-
CASSFLRDGYTF
TGTGCCAGCAGTTTCCTCAGGGATGGCTACACCTTC
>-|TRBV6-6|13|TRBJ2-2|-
CASTTQEGGELFF
TGTGCCAGCACCACCCAGGAAGGCGGGGAGCTGTTTTTT
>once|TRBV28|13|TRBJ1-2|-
CASSLLGAKGYTF
TGTGCCAGCAGTTTACTGGGGGCGAAGGGCTACACCTTC
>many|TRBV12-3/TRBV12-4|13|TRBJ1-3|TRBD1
CASSSGQGNTVYF
TGTGCCAGCAGCTCGGGACAGGGAAACACCGTATATTTT
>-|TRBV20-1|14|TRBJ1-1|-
CSARGVGISTEAFF
TGCAGTGCTAGAGGGGTAGGGATCTCAACTGAAGCTTTCTTT
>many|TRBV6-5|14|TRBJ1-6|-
CASSSLYGNSPLHF
TGTGCCAGCAGCTCCTTGTACGGCAATTCACCCCTCCACTTT
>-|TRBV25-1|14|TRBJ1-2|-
CASSLERPNYGYTF
TGTGCCAGCAGTTTGGAAAGGCCAAACTATGGCTACACCTTC
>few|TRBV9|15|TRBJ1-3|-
CASSVLGNSGNTIYF
TGTGCCAGCAGCGTATTGGGAAACAGTGGAAACACCATATATTTT
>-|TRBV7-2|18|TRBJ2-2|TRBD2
CASSLDFLREGNTGELFF
TGTGCCAGCAGCTTAGATTTCTTGCGGGAGGGGAACACCGGGGAGCTGTTTTTT
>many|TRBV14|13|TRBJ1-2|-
CASSRLVVGGYTF
TGTGCCAGCAGCCGCCTCGTCGTTGGGGGCTACACCTTC
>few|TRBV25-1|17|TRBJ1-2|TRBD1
CASRGPGTGVMIADYTF
TGTGCCAGCAGGGGCCCTGGGACAGGGGTAATGATTGCTGACTACACCTTC
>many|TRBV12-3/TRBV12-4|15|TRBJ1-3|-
CASSSVQSIGNTIYF
TGTGCCAGCAGTTCAGTCCAGTCTATTGGAAACACCATATATTTT
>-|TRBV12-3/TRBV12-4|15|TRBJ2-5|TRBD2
CVSSSGLAGGETQYF
TGTGTCAGCAGTTCGGGACTAGCGGGGGGTGAGACCCAGTACTTC
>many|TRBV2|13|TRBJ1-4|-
CASSDRGGGKLFF
TGTGCCAGCAGTGATAGGGGAGGGGGGAAACTGTTTTTT
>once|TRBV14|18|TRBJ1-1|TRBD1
CASSRTAHDRGPHTEAFF
TGTGCCAGCAGCCGCACAGCACACGACAGGGGACCTCACACTGAAGCTTTCTTT
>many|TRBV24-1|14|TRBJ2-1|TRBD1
CATSGRTGGNEQFF
TGTGCCACCAGTGGGAGGACAGGGGGTAATGAGCAGTTCTTC
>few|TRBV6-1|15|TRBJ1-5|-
CASRPNPASNQPQHF
TGTGCCAGCAGACCAAACCCGGCGAGCAATCAGCCCCAGCATTTT
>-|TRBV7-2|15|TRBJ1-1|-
CASSLASGMNTEAFF
TGTGCCAGCAGCTTAGCGTCAGGGATGAACACTGAAGCTTTCTTT
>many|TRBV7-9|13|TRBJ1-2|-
CASSLDVGDGYTF
TGTGCCAGCAGCTTAGACGTGGGGGATGGCTACACCTTC
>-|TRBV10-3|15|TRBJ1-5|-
CAISVGAYSNQPQHF
TGTGCCATCAGTGTTGGGGCATATAGCAATCAGCCCCAGCATTTT
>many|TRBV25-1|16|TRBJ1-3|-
CASSGLDGRRGNTIYF
TGTGCCAGCAGTGGACTGGACGGACGGAGAGGAAACACCATATATTTT
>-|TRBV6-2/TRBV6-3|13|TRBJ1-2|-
CASADWVNYGYTF
TGTGCCAGCGCTGATTGGGTGAACTATGGCTACACCTTC
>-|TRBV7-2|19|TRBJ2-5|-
CASSLRGALGGPFQETQYF
TGTGCCAGCAGCTTACGGGGAGCCTTAGGGGGACCCTTCCAAGAGACCCAGTACTTC
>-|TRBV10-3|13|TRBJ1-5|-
CAISEGRGGPQHF
TGTGCCATCAGTGAGGGTCGCGGTGGGCCCCAGCATTTT
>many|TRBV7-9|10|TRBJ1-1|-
CASSTYEAFF
TGTGCCAGCAGCACTTATGAAGCTTTCTTT
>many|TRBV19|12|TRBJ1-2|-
CASSRTGYGYTF
TGTGCCAGCAGCCGGACGGGATATGGCTACACCTTC
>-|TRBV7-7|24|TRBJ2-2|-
CASSPQLAGANVLTFGAGTGELFF
-
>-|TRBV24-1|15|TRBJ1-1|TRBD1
CATRPGGPERTEAFF
TGTGCCACCAGGCCAGGGGGCCCAGAAAGGACTGAAGCTTTCTTT
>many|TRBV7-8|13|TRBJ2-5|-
CASSLHIEETQYF
TGTGCCAGCAGCTTGCACATTGAAGAGACCCAGTACTTC
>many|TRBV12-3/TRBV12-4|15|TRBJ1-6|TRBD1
CASSPNRGTSSPLHF
TGTGCCAGCAGCCCCAACAGGGGAACGAGTTCACCCCTCCACTTT
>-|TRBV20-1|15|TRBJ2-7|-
CSVTQRRGPTYEQYF
TGCAGTGTCACGCAAAGACGGGGGCCTACCTACGAGCAGTACTTC
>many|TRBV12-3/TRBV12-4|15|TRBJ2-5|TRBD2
CASSLGGGGAETQYF
TGTGCCAGCAGTTTAGGAGGCGGGGGGGCGGAGACCCAGTACTTC
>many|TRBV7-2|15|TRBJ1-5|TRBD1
CASSLGPGTEQPQHF
TGTGCCAGCAGCTTAGGCCCCGGGACAGAGCAGCCCCAGCATTTT
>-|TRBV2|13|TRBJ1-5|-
CASRVESNQPQHF
TGTGCCAGCAGGGTTGAGAGCAATCAGCCCCAGCATTTT
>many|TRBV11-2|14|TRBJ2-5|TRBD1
CASSLQGAWETQYF
TGTGCCAGCAGCTTACAGGGGGCCTGGGAGACCCAGTACTTC
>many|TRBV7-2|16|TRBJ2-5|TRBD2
CASRQRLAGPQETQYF
TGTGCCAGCAGACAGAGGCTAGCGGGACCCCAAGAGACCCAGTACTTC
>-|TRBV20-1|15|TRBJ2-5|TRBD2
CSARTSGGPTDTQYF
TGCAGTGCTAGGACTAGCGGGGGCCCGACAGATACGCAGTACTTC
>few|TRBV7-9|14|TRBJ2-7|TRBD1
CASSGEAGGNEQYF
TGTGCCAGCAGCGGCGAGGCAGGGGGCAATGAGCAGTACTTC
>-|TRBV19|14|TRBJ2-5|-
CASQDNYPQETQYF
TGTGCCAGTCAGGACAACTACCCTCAAGAGACCCAGTACTTC
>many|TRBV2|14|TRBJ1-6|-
CASKFGRDNSPLHF
TGTGCCAGCAAGTTTGGCAGGGATAATTCACCCCTCCACTTT
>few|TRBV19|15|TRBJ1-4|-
CASSLPTGFNEKLFF
TGTGCCAGTAGTCTACCTACAGGATTTAATGAAAAACTGTTTTTT